This record covers a single T cell receptor (beta chain). Its antigen is still unknown. A much larger clone is a single base away; this may be a read error. Looked up from germline, CDR1 is MDHEN and CDR2 is SYDVKM. This CDR3 region has 15 residues. During construction of the library, unique molecular identifiers were attached to individual cDNA molecules for quantitative, reproducible TCR counting. Each CDR3 protein gets one entry after TCRdb re-called the RACE reads with MiXCR. The repertoire includes fewer than 300,000 distinct CDR3 sequences, 7.5% to 9% of them detected once, and about 2.1% sits in the top ten. This sample is part of a study of human T cells and chemical hapten exposure. Study information: Sensitization applied 2% DPC to approximately 2 cm by approximately 2 cm of upper inner arm skin.

Time point denoted: pre-sensitization, week 0. Described treatment: therapeutic diphenylcyclopropenone sensitization with weekly scalp DPC. Findings of the study overall: Alopecia was present in the donors, so their immune response may differ from healthy people's.

This chain uses TRBV28 with TRBJ2-3; weak D call: TRBD2 (5 bases). The receptor was isolated from a woman aged 40 to 49 with alopecia areata. Some clones in this sample may be carry-over from other donors' samples. The starting material was whole blood, obtained in connection with sensitization to the hapten diphenylcyclopropenone (DPC). The CDR3 region is CVSTPPGFGTDTQYF. The DNA for the CDR3 is TGTGTCAGCACCCCCCCGGGGTTTGGTACAGATACGCAGTATTTT.